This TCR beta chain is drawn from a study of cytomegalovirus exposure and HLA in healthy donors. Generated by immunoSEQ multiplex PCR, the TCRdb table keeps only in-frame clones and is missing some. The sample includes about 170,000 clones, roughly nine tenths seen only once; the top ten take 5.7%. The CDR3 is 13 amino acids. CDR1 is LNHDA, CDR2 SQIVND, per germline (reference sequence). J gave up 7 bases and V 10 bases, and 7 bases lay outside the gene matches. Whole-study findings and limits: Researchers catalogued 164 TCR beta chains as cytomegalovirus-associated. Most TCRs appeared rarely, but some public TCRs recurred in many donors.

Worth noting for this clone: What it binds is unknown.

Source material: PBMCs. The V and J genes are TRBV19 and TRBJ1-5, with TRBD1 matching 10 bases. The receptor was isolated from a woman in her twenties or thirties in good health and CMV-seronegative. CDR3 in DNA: TGTGCCACCAGACAGGGGGCGCGACAGCCCCAGCATTTT. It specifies CATRQGARQPQHF.